The 26 T cell receptor beta chains presented below share a single source sample, sequenced in a study of control samples from healthy donors and cancer patients. Sequencing used immunoSEQ multiplex PCR; TCRdb keeps in-frame clones, though not all of them. This table has 150,000 or so clones, around 94% appearing once. The sample taken for sequencing was blood. All receptors derive from a man in his forties in good health.

The CDR3 DNA is TGTGCCAGCAGCAGAAGGACAGAAGAGGGCAACTATGGCTACACCTTC. Protein sequence: CASSRRTEEGNYGYTF. This chain connects TRBV9 to TRBJ1-2, with a possible D match to TRBD1 (6 bases). The CDR3 is made up of 16 amino acids. The germline V gene encodes CDR1 SGDLS and CDR2 YYNGEE. V shed 4 bases and J shed 2 bases, with 18 bases lying between them.

The rearrangement joins TRBV29-1 to TRBJ1-1; unclear D gene. Germline lookup yields CDR1 SQVTM and CDR2 ANQGSEA. The CDR3 covers 12 residues. V was pared by 6 bases and J by 4 bases, with 12 bases between. The CDR3 protein is CSVGPSGTEAFF. CDR3 DNA sequence: TGCAGCGTAGGTCCTTCGGGCACTGAAGCTTTCTTT.

This rearrangement joins TRBV27 to TRBJ1-1, with no clear D. The V end lost 3 bases, the J end lost 2 bases, and 10 bases lay between the germline ends. The CDR3 has 14 amino acids. Germline V gives CDR1 MNHEY, CDR2 SMNVEV (reference sequence). The CDR3 bases are TGTGCCAGCAGTTTTGTGGGCCCTAACACTGAAGCTTTCTTT. Translated: CASSFVGPNTEAFF.

The chain uses TRBV9 and TRBJ2-7; TRBD1 aligns across 7 bases. Germline V gene lookup returns CDR1 SGDLS and CDR2 YYNGEE. With V trimmed by 3 bases and J by 1 base, 7 bases remained unmatched. This CDR3 has 15 residues. Here the CDR3 reads CASSDRQGNSYEQYF. CDR3 bases: TGTGCCAGCAGCGACCGACAGGGCAATTCCTACGAGCAGTACTTC.

The V gene is TRBV7-2, the J gene TRBJ1-5, with TRBD1 as a possible D gene (6 bases). Between the trimmed V and J ends, which lost 5 bases and 4 bases, there was a span of 15 bases. From germline, CDR1 is SGHTA and CDR2 FQGNSA. The CDR3 is made up of 15 amino acids. The CDR3 nucleotides are TGTGCCAGCAGCCCACGTCCAGGGGATAATCAGCCCCAGCATTTT. Translating gives CASSPRPGDNQPQHF.

The chain joins TRBV5-5 to TRBJ1-1; D not resolved. The CDR3 totals 13 residues. The germline V gene has CDR1 SGHKS and CDR2 YYEKEE (reference sequence). Deletions cut 0 bases from V and 2 bases from J, with 5 bases between. The CDR3 sequence: CASSLGVNTEAFF. The CDR3 DNA is TGTGCCAGCAGCTTGGGGGTTAACACTGAAGCTTTCTTT.

This chain connects TRBV2 to TRBJ2-2, with 9 bases matching TRBD1. V lost 3 bases, J lost 6 bases, and 8 bases stayed unmatched. This CDR3 has 16 residues. Germline V gene sequence: CDR1 SNHLY, CDR2 FYNNEI. The CDR3: CASSDQDRGFAGELFF. The CDR3 nucleotides read TGTGCCAGCAGTGACCAGGACAGGGGCTTCGCCGGGGAGCTGTTTTTT.

This clone was recorded only once. The V gene is TRBV5-6, the J gene TRBJ2-3; a weak D match, TRBD2 (6 bases). From germline, CDR1 is SGHDT and CDR2 YYEEEE. V was trimmed by 4 bases and J by 2 bases, leaving 20 bases between them. The CDR3 has 17 amino acids. The CDR3 loop reads CASSLSRRDSYTDTQYF. CDR3 coding DNA: TGTGCCAGCAGCCTTAGCCGCCGGGACTCCTACACAGATACGCAGTATTTT. Supplemented by reference TRBV5-6 and TRBJ2-3, the full variable domain reads DAGVTQSPTHLIKTRGQQVTLRCSPKSGHDTVSWYQQALGQGPQFIFQYYEEEERQRGNFPDRFSGHQFPNYSSELNVNALLLGDSALYLCASSLSRRDSYTDTQYFGPGTRLTVL.

The chain has TRBV5-1 and TRBJ1-1, with D possibly TRBD1 on 6 matching bases. V dropped 3 bases and J dropped 5 bases, with 17 bases sitting between them. The germline V gene has CDR1 SGHRS and CDR2 YFSETQ. The CDR3 runs 15 residues. The CDR3 nucleotides are TGCGCCAGCAGCTCGGTGCAGGGGCTCGGTACTGAAGCTTTCTTT. It yields the protein CASSSVQGLGTEAFF.

The chain couples TRBV27 to TRBJ2-1, with TRBD2 matching 11 bases. The CDR3 extends over 15 amino acids. From germline, CDR1 is MNHEY and CDR2 SMNVEV (reference sequence). V lost 5 bases, J lost 3 bases, and 3 bases stayed unmatched. The CDR3 region has the DNA TGTGCCAGCAGTATTAGCGGGGGGGGCTACAATGAGCAGTTCTTC. Protein product: CASSISGGGYNEQFF.

The J gene is TRBJ1-4, the V gene TRBV10-3; D might be TRBD1 (5 bases). The V gene's germline CDR1 is ENHRY and CDR2 SYGVKD. V lost 7 bases and J lost 5, with 14 bases in between. CDR3 length: 14 residues. The CDR3 reads CAIIPGPPNEKLFF. The CDR3 DNA follows: TGTGCCATCATTCCGGGACCGCCGAATGAAAAACTGTTTTTT.

This sequence joins TRBV28 and TRBJ2-1, with 10 bases fitting TRBD2. The CDR3 is made up of 16 amino acids. After removal of 5 bases from V and 8 bases from J, the junction contained 12 bases not matched to a gene. Looked up from germline, CDR1 is MDHEN and CDR2 is SYDVKM. For the CDR3, the DNA is TGTGCCAGCAGTCCCCCCCCGGGACTAGCGTTTGATGAGCAGTTCTTC. Translation: CASSPPPGLAFDEQFF.

The chain recombines TRBV5-6 with TRBJ2-3; unclear D gene. V was pared by 4 bases and J by 0 bases, with 3 bases between. The CDR3 is 12 amino acids. From germline, CDR1 is SGHDT and CDR2 YYEEEE. The CDR3 DNA reads TGTGCCAGCAGCCCTAGCACAGATACGCAGTATTTT. Its protein product is CASSPSTDTQYF.

The chain couples TRBV10-1 to TRBJ2-3; no clear D. This CDR3 spans 19 amino acids. The germline CDR1 and CDR2 sequences are WNHNN and SYGVQD (reference sequence). V was clipped by 0 bases and J by 0 bases, with 19 bases between them. CDR3 in DNA: TGCGCCAGCAGTGAGTCGACTCTAACTGCGACCCCGAGCACAGATACGCAGTATTTT. As protein: CASSESTLTATPSTDTQYF.

V usage is TRBV5-5 and J usage is TRBJ2-7; 9 bases match TRBD1. From germline, CDR1 is SGHKS and CDR2 YYEKEE (reference sequence). The CDR3 length is 14 residues. Unmatched junction bases numbered 1, after V lost 0 bases and J lost 3 bases. CDR3 DNA sequence: TGTGCCAGCAGCTTGGGGACAGGGGTCTACGAGCAGTACTTC. As protein: CASSLGTGVYEQYF.

This clone was picked up one time. This chain links TRBV7-9 with TRBJ1-1; D perhaps matches TRBD1 (5 bases). This CDR3 is built from 14 residues. V was shortened by 3 bases and J by 1 base, with 9 bases between the two germline ends. Germline CDR1 SEHNR, CDR2 FQNEAQ (reference sequence). The CDR3 sequence: CASSFPGQNTEAFF. Here the CDR3 DNA reads TGTGCCAGCAGCTTCCCCGGACAGAACACTGAAGCTTTCTTT.

The V call is TRBV24-1, the J call TRBJ1-4, with D perhaps TRBD1 (5 bases). The CDR3 is 15 amino acids. Germline-derived CDR1 and CDR2 are KGHDR and SFDVKD. Trimming removed 3 bases at V and 7 bases at J, with 14 bases between. CDR3 in DNA: TGTGCCACCAGTGATGACCAGGGTGAAGTTGAAAAACTGTTTTTT. This sequence encodes CATSDDQGEVEKLFF.

J is TRBJ1-1 and V is TRBV29-1; maybe TRBD1 (5 bases). The CDR3 has 12 amino acids. Per the germline V gene, CDR1 is SQVTM and CDR2 is ANQGSEA. V was clipped by 5 bases and J by 5 bases, with 12 bases between them. The CDR3, as DNA: TGCAGCGTTATTGAGGGGCGAACTGAAGCTTTCTTT. Residues: CSVIEGRTEAFF.

In this sample, this clone turned up once. This chain links TRBV24-1 with TRBJ2-7; a weak D match, TRBD1 (6 bases). The germline V gene encodes CDR1 KGHDR and CDR2 SFDVKD. Trimming stripped 4 bases from V and 1 base from J, with 13 bases between. This CDR3 is built from 15 residues. The CDR3 sequence is CATSDHAQGSYEQYF. In DNA, the CDR3 is TGTGCCACCAGTGACCACGCACAGGGTTCCTACGAGCAGTACTTC.

CDR3 bases: TGCAGCGTTGAAGCCCCACTAGCGTCGAGGGATGTTGAGACCCAGTACTTC. It codes for CSVEAPLASRDVETQYF. The rearrangement uses TRBV29-1 and TRBJ2-5, with 7 bases matching TRBD2. Germline loops: CDR1 SQVTM, CDR2 ANQGSEA. Trimming at V came to 1 base and at J to 5 bases, leaving 16 bases not matched to a gene. The CDR3 runs 17 residues.

This chain uses TRBV20-1 with TRBJ2-7; 8 bases line up with TRBD1. CDR3 size: 14 residues. From germline, CDR1 is DFQATT and CDR2 SNEGSKA (reference sequence). Losses at the gene ends were 3 bases for V and 6 bases for J; bases not matched to a gene: 10. DNA of the CDR3: TGCAGTGCTAGTGGACAGGGCCAAGGCATCGAGCAGTACTTC. This translates into CSASGQGQGIEQYF.

The chain joins TRBV18 to TRBJ1-1; no reliable D call. This CDR3 spans 13 amino acids. Germline assignment: CDR1 KGHSH and CDR2 LQKENI. V lost 3 bases, J lost 5 bases, and 10 bases lay in between. DNA of the CDR3: TGTGCCAGCTCACCGAATCGGGGTACTGAAGCTTTCTTT. This encodes CASSPNRGTEAFF.

The CDR3 here is CASSVGGANAYEQYF. CDR3 bases: TGTGCCAGCAGCGTAGGAGGGGCCAATGCCTACGAGCAGTACTTC. The V call is TRBV9, the J call TRBJ2-7, with D perhaps being TRBD1 or TRBD2 (5 bases each). Germline CDR1 SGDLS, CDR2 YYNGEE. Trimming shortened V by 0 bases and J by 2 bases, and 12 bases separated the two germline ends. This CDR3 region has 15 residues.

The chain is built from TRBV28 and TRBJ2-7; 9 bases agree with TRBD2. The trim removed 3 bases at V and 0 bases at J, leaving 6 bases unmatched. Looked up from germline, CDR1 is MDHEN and CDR2 is SYDVKM. The CDR3 has 16 residues. CDR3 sequence (DNA): TGTGCCAGCAGTTTGTCCCTAGCGGGGCCCTCCTACGAGCAGTACTTC. The encoded protein is CASSLSLAGPSYEQYF. The full variable domain, rest sourced from reference TRBV28 and TRBJ2-7, is DVKVTQSSRYLVKRTGEKVFLECVQDMDHENMFWYRQDPGLGLRLIYFSYDVKMKEKGDIPEGYSVSREKKERFSLILESASTNQTSMYLCASSLSLAGPSYEQYFGPGTRLTVT.

This clone is a singleton in its sample. The rearrangement links TRBV4-2 to TRBJ1-2, with D unclear. Germline values: CDR1 LGHNA, CDR2 YNFKEQ. Trimming took 0 bases from V and 4 from J, leaving 15 bases between them. The CDR3 is made up of 16 amino acids. The DNA of the CDR3 is TGTGCCAGCAGCCAAGATCTGGAGGCAGTATCCTATGGCTACACCTTC. Encoded protein: CASSQDLEAVSYGYTF.

The J gene is TRBJ1-2, the V gene TRBV18; D is uncertain. Looked up from germline, CDR1 is KGHSH and CDR2 is LQKENI. The CDR3 is made up of 14 amino acids. The V gene lost 4 bases and the J gene lost 8 bases, with 17 bases spanning the gap. The CDR3 DNA reads TGTGCCAGCTCACTGGATAGGACGGGGTCCGGCTACACCTTC. Its translation: CASSLDRTGSGYTF. Complete variable domain (other parts from reference TRBV18 and TRBJ1-2): NAGVMQNPRHLVRRRGQEARLRCSPMKGHSHVYWYRQLPEEGLKFMVYLQKENIIDESGMPKERFSAEFPKEGPSILRIQQVVRGDSAAYFCASSLDRTGSGYTFGSGTRLTVV.